These 21 T cell receptor beta chains share one sample of origin, sequenced in a study of shared clonotypes between healthy human individuals. Profiled with immunoSEQ multiplex PCR; TCRdb holds only in-frame clones, not every one. The table lists 1.4 million to 1.5 million clones, roughly 96% of them singletons. Sequenced input: naive CD4+ T cells sorted from blood. Subset specified: CD45RA+ positively selected. The receptor source for this set is a man aged 25-45 years in good health.

The V and J genes are TRBV11-2 and TRBJ2-1, with D tentatively TRBD1 (5 bases). The germline V gene encodes CDR1 SGHAT and CDR2 FQNNGV. V shed 3 bases and J shed 2 bases, with 8 bases lying between them. The CDR3 is made up of 14 amino acids. CDR3 bases: TGTGCCAGCAGCTTCCAGGGTACCTACAATGAGCAGTTCTTC. Translation gives CASSFQGTYNEQFF.

The V and J genes are TRBV7-6 and TRBJ2-7; 10 positions agree with TRBD2. The ends lost 3 bases at V and 2 bases at J; junction bases unmatched: 4. The CDR3 has 15 amino acids. The germline gives CDR1 SGHVS, CDR2 FNYEAQ. The CDR3 here is CASSFGLAVTYEQYF. The CDR3 coding sequence is TGTGCCAGCAGCTTTGGACTAGCGGTAACCTACGAGCAGTACTTC.

The chain combines TRBV12-5 with TRBJ2-5; the D gene is possibly TRBD1 (7 bases). This CDR3 spans 14 amino acids. Trimming cost V 10 bases and J 3 bases, with 18 bases left between them. Looked up from germline, CDR1 is LGHNT and CDR2 is FRNRAP. The CDR3 DNA follows: TGTGCTAACACGACAGGGAGGAGAGAAGAGACCCAGTACTTC. This translates into CANTTGRREETQYF.

This chain links TRBV11-1 with TRBJ2-7; 7 nucleotides line up with TRBD1. The ends lost 4 bases at V and 3 bases at J; junction bases unmatched: 9. Germline CDR1 reads SGHAT; CDR2 reads FQDESV (reference sequence). CDR3 length: 15 amino acids. The CDR3 DNA is TGTGCCAGCAGCTCTAGACAGGGCAAGTACTACGAGCAGTACTTC. Its protein product is CASSSRQGKYYEQYF.

This clone was seen only a few times. J is TRBJ1-2 and V is TRBV10-1; D unclear. The CDR3 consists of 14 residues. Trimming left V 2 bases short and J 4 bases short, with 11 bases between. The germline gives CDR1 WNHNN, CDR2 SYGVQD (reference sequence). For the CDR3, the DNA is TGCGCCAGCAGTGAGGATCCCACTCGCTATGGCTACACCTTC. This sequence encodes CASSEDPTRYGYTF.

The chain has TRBV5-6 and TRBJ2-7; 7 nucleotides match TRBD1. Losses at the gene ends were 0 bases for V and 3 bases for J; bases not matched to a gene: 3. The CDR3 is made up of 14 amino acids. Germline V gene data show CDR1 as SGHDT and CDR2 as YYEEEE. Here the CDR3 reads CASSLARGNYEQYF. Written as DNA, the CDR3 is TGTGCCAGCAGCTTGGCCAGGGGGAACTACGAGCAGTACTTC.

This chain links TRBV6-6 with TRBJ2-7, with 9 bases lining up with TRBD1. The CDR3 length is 15 residues. CDR1 and CDR2 from the germline V gene are MNHNY and SVGAGI (reference sequence). The V gene end was trimmed by 6 bases and the J gene end by 0 bases; junction bases not matched to a gene: 6. The CDR3 bases are TGTGCCAGCAGAAGCGACAGGGGGAGCTCCTACGAGCAGTACTTC. Protein sequence: CASRSDRGSSYEQYF.

The rearrangement links TRBV4-2 to TRBJ1-5; no firm D call. There are 17 residues in the CDR3. Trimming cost V 1 base and J 0 bases, with 13 bases left between them. Germline CDR1 reads LGHNA; CDR2 reads YNFKEQ. The CDR3 region is CASSQVPLTDSNQPQHF. Written as DNA, the CDR3 is TGTGCCAGCAGCCAAGTTCCCTTGACGGATAGCAATCAGCCCCAGCATTTT.

The CDR3 region is CSAGRDEQYF. In DNA, the CDR3 is TGCAGTGCGGGAAGGGACGAGCAGTACTTC. This rearrangement joins TRBV20-1 to TRBJ2-7; D is unresolved. Germline assignment: CDR1 DFQATT and CDR2 SNEGSKA (reference sequence). Trimming left V 6 bases short and J 5 bases short, with 8 bases between. The CDR3 runs to 10 residues.

This sequence joins TRBV25-1 and TRBJ1-4; 9 nucleotides match TRBD1. V shed 6 bases and J 6 bases; nucleotides not matched to a gene: 2. The V gene's germline CDR1 is MGHDK and CDR2 SYGVNS. This CDR3 comprises 13 residues. The CDR3 DNA is TGTGCCAGCAGACAGGGGGCGGATGAAAAACTGTTTTTT. It codes for CASRQGADEKLFF.

The table lists this clone with many counts. The CDR3 here is CASSQELAGTDTQYF. The DNA of the CDR3 is TGTGCCAGCAGCCAAGAACTAGCGGGCACAGATACGCAGTATTTT. The chain combines TRBV14 with TRBJ2-3, with 8 bases aligning to TRBD2. Germline V CDR1 and CDR2: SGHDN, FVKESK. The ends lost 0 bases at V and 1 base at J; junction bases unmatched: 0. CDR3 size: 15 residues.

The chain carries TRBV14 and TRBJ2-1; D is perhaps TRBD2 (6 bases). V lost 0 bases and J 6 bases, leaving 21 bases between the germline ends. This CDR3 is built from 18 residues. Germline-derived CDR1 and CDR2 are SGHDN and FVKESK. In DNA, the CDR3 is TGTGCCAGCAGCCAAGATGCCGTATTCGGAGGGACCCTCAATGAGCAGTTCTTC. It yields the protein CASSQDAVFGGTLNEQFF.

V gene TRBV4-1 combines with J gene TRBJ2-3; perhaps TRBD1 as D (5 bases). The CDR3 totals 16 residues. The germline V and J ends were trimmed by 5 bases and 6 bases, with 21 bases remaining between them. In germline, CDR1 is MGHRA, CDR2 YSYEKL. The CDR3 protein is CASSLAGPPHKDTQYF. CDR3 bases: TGCGCCAGCAGCTTGGCAGGGCCTCCCCATAAGGATACGCAGTATTTT.

The CDR3 region is CASTNLGGVSRQDTQYF. The CDR3 coding sequence is TGTGCCAGCACCAACCTAGGGGGGGTGTCACGACAAGATACGCAGTATTTT. The rearrangement uses TRBV27 and TRBJ2-3; possible D gene TRBD2, 7 bases. This CDR3 is 17 amino acids long. In germline, CDR1 is MNHEY, CDR2 SMNVEV (reference sequence). The V end was cut by 7 bases, the J end by 5 bases, with 25 bases between.

J is TRBJ2-5 and V is TRBV2; the D is unclear. Trimming cost V 7 bases and J 5 bases, with 11 bases left between them. This CDR3 contains 12 residues. From germline, CDR1 is SNHLY and CDR2 FYNNEI. CDR3 amino acids: CASISSGETQYF. The CDR3 region has the DNA TGTGCCAGCATCTCTAGTGGGGAGACCCAGTACTTC.

The rearrangement links TRBV7-2 to TRBJ2-7; D may be TRBD1 (6 bases). CDR3 length: 14 amino acids. Germline V gives CDR1 SGHTA, CDR2 FQGNSA. Between the trimmed V and J ends, which lost 2 bases and 2 bases, there was a span of 10 bases. DNA of the CDR3: TGTGCCAGCAGCTTAACAGGGTACACCTACGAGCAGTACTTC. Residues: CASSLTGYTYEQYF.

The chain employs TRBV5-1 and TRBJ2-2; tentative D call: TRBD1 (5 bases). The ends were cut back, 5 bases at V and 3 bases at J, with 11 bases in the middle. The CDR3 totals 14 residues. The germline V gene has CDR1 SGHRS and CDR2 YFSETQ. The CDR3 coding sequence is TGCGCCAGCAGGGAAGGGGTCGACACCGGGGAGCTGTTTTTT. It codes for CASREGVDTGELFF. Based on the CDR3 plus reference TRBV5-1 and TRBJ2-2, the full variable domain is KAGVTQTPRYLIKTRGQQVTLSCSPISGHRSVSWYQQTPGQGLQFLFEYFSETQRNKGNFPGRFSGRQFSNSRSEMNVSTLELGDSALYLCASREGVDTGELFFGEGSRLTVL.

This chain links TRBV18 with TRBJ2-3, with D possibly being TRBD2 (5 bases). The V gene lost 3 bases and the J gene lost 0 bases, with 10 bases spanning the gap. The germline V gene has CDR1 KGHSH and CDR2 LQKENI. This CDR3 region has 15 residues. CDR3 nucleotides: TGTGCCAGCTCACCGAGACCGGGAAGCACAGATACGCAGTATTTT. Translated, it gives CASSPRPGSTDTQYF.

This sequence joins TRBV10-3 and TRBJ2-7, with D possibly TRBD2 on 5 matching bases. The germline CDR1 and CDR2 sequences are ENHRY and SYGVKD. The CDR3 is made up of 19 amino acids. V lost 2 bases and J lost 0, with 23 bases in between. CDR3 DNA: TGTGCCATCAGTGAGGCCCGGGGATCCCCGCCAACTAGCTCCTACGAGCAGTACTTC. It encodes CAISEARGSPPTSSYEQYF.

In this sample, this clone turned up once. The V gene is TRBV5-4, the J gene TRBJ2-7; tentatively, D is TRBD2 (6 bases). CDR1 and CDR2 (germline): SGHNT, YYREEE (reference sequence). The CDR3 covers 15 residues. V gave up 4 bases and J gave up 0 bases, with 14 bases separating them. Here the CDR3 DNA reads TGTGCCAGCAGCATGGGACGGGACTTCTCCTACGAGCAGTACTTC. Translated, it gives CASSMGRDFSYEQYF.

This clone appeared once. The chain links TRBV5-1 to TRBJ2-3, with D tentatively TRBD1 or TRBD2 (5 bases each). The V gene lost 0 bases and the J gene lost 6 bases, with 8 bases spanning the gap. The CDR3 spans 13 residues. CDR1 is SGHRS, CDR2 YFSETQ, per germline. CDR3 in DNA: TGCGCCAGCAGCTTGGGGGACGGCGATACGCAGTATTTT. Protein sequence: CASSLGDGDTQYF. Drawing the rest from reference TRBV5-1 and TRBJ2-3, the complete variable domain is KAGVTQTPRYLIKTRGQQVTLSCSPISGHRSVSWYQQTPGQGLQFLFEYFSETQRNKGNFPGRFSGRQFSNSRSEMNVSTLELGDSALYLCASSLGDGDTQYFGPGTRLTVL.